The entry below gives a single TCR beta chain sequence along with its context. The sample belongs to a study of blood T cell repertoires in COVID-19. Overall study: T cells, B-cell-depleted T cells, or PBMCs provided the cDNA or gDNA that served as material.

Cohorts were based on clinical histories the participants reported. Resolution of symptoms, clearance, or two negative PCRs was present in recovered Cohort 3 donors. Method: immunoSEQ multiplex PCR; TCRdb's copy keeps in-frame clones and lacks some. The table has approximately 230,000 clones, around 88% seen once. Unmatched junction bases numbered 16, after V lost 7 bases and J lost 7 bases. Germline values: CDR1 SEHNR, CDR2 FQNEAQ (reference sequence). CDR3 length equals 16 residues. The sample comprised PBMCs or T cells enriched from blood (not recorded which). The chain carries TRBV7-9 and TRBJ2-1, with 7 positions matching TRBD1. The TCR sequence derives from a woman in her twenties or thirties who had recovered from COVID-19. The CDR3 DNA follows: TGTGCCAGCAACGGGCAGGGGGAGTACGGTTCGAATGAGCAGTTCTTC. Translated, it gives CASNGQGEYGSNEQFF.